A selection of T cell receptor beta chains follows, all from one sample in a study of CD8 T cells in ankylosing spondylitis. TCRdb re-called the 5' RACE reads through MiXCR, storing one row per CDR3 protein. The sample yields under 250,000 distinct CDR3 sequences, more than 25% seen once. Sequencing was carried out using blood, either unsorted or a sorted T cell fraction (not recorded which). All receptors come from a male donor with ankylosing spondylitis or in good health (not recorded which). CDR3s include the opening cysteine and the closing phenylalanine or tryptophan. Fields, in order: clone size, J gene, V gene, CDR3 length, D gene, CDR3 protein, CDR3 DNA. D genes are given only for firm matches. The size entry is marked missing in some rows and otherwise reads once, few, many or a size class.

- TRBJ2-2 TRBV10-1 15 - CASPRDPSRTGELFF TGCGCCAGCCCCCGGGACCCAAGCCGGACCGGGGAGCTGTTTTTT
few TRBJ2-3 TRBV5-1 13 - CASSLQPADTQYF TGCGCCAGCAGCTTGCAACCCGCAGATACGCAGTATTTT
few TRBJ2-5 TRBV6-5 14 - CASSYGMGSETQYF TGTGCCAGCAGTTACGGCATGGGGTCGGAGACCCAGTACTTC
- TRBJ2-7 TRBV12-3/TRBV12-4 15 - CASSLAGTLSYEQYF TGTGCCAGCAGTTTAGCGGGGACACTTTCCTACGAGCAGTACTTC
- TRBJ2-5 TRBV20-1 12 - CSAQLGQETQYF TGCAGTGCTCAGCTGGGCCAAGAGACCCAGTACTTC
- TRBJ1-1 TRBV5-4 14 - CASSFGGLNTEAFF TGTGCCAGCAGCTTCGGGGGCTTGAACACTGAAGCTTTCTTT
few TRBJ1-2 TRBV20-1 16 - CSARGPFSMGNYGYTF TGCAGTGCTAGGGGCCCCTTCTCGATGGGGAACTATGGCTACACCTTC
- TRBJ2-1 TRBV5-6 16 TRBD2 CASSLAAGLVINEQFF TGTGCCAGCAGCTTGGCCGCTGGACTAGTCATCAATGAGCAGTTCTTC
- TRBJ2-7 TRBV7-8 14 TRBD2 CASSTRTSGGEQYF TGTGCCAGCAGCACCCGGACTAGCGGGGGCGAGCAGTACTTC
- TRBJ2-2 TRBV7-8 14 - CASSSLQGVGELFF TGTGCCAGCAGCTCGTTACAGGGAGTCGGGGAGCTGTTTTTT
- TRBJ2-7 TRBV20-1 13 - CSARSPGGREQYF TGCAGTGCTAGATCCCCCGGGGGGCGAGAGCAGTACTTC
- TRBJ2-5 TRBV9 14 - CASSVGASQETQYF TGTGCCAGCAGCGTAGGGGCTAGTCAAGAGACCCAGTACTTC
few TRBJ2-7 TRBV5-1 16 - CASSLLGPTESYEQYF TGCGCCAGCAGCTTGTTGGGCCCCACGGAGTCCTACGAGCAGTACTTC
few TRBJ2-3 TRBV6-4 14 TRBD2 CASSSSGGFDTQYF TGTGCCAGCTCCTCTAGCGGGGGTTTCGATACGCAGTATTTT
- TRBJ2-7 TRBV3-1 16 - CASSQIAGTVSYEQYF TGTGCCAGCAGCCAAATCGCCGGGACGGTTTCCTACGAGCAGTACTTC
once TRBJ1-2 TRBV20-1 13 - CSAKVAGAYGYTF TGCAGTGCCAAAGTTGCTGGGGCGTATGGCTACACCTTC
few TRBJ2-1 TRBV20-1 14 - CSARATRSGNEQFF TGCAGTGCTAGAGCCACTAGGTCGGGCAATGAGCAGTTCTTC
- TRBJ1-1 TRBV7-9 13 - CASRWGADTEAFF TGTGCCAGCAGATGGGGGGCGGACACTGAAGCTTTCTTT
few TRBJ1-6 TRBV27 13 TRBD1 CASRLTGYSPLHF TGTGCCAGCAGGCTGACAGGGTATTCACCCCTCCACTTT
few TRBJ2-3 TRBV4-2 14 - CASSSGLVLDTQYF TGTGCCAGCAGCTCTGGACTGGTTCTAGATACGCAGTATTTT
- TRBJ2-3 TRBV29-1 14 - CSVAVESSTDTQYF TGCAGCGTTGCGGTAGAGTCTAGCACAGATACGCAGTATTTT
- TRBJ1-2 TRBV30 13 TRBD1 CAWTGDSYYGYTF TGTGCCTGGACTGGGGACAGTTACTATGGCTACACCTTC
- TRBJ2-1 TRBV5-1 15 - CASSLMGAAYNEQFF TGCGCCAGCAGCTTGATGGGGGCTGCCTACAATGAGCAGTTCTTC
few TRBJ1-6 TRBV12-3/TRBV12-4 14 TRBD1 CASSFGQANSPLHF TGTGCCAGCAGTTTTGGACAGGCAAATTCACCCCTCCACTTT
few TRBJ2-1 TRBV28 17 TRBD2 CASSLGGGGSSYNEQFF TGTGCCAGCAGTTTAGGGGGCGGGGGGAGCTCCTACAATGAGCAGTTCTTC
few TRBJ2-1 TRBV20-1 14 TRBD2 CSASERGGLDEQFF TGCAGTGCTAGTGAGCGGGGGGGCCTCGATGAGCAGTTCTTC
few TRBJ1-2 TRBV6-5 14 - CASSYGDNNYGYTF TGTGCCAGCAGTTACGGGGACAATAACTATGGCTACACCTTC
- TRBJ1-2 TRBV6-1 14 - CASTSAGLDYGYTF TGTGCCAGCACGAGCGCAGGGTTAGACTATGGCTACACCTTC
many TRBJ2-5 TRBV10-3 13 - CAISESVAETQYF TGTGCCATCAGTGAGTCCGTAGCGGAGACCCAGTACTTC
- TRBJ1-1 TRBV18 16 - CASSSPVSTENTEAFF TGTGCCAGCTCATCACCCGTTTCGACAGAGAACACTGAAGCTTTCTTT
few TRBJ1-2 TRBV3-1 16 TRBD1 CASSYGTGAGLVGYTF TGTGCCAGCAGCTACGGGACAGGGGCCGGTCTTGTTGGCTACACCTTC
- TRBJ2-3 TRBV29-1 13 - CSVEGSSTDTQYF TGCAGCGTTGAAGGTTCTAGCACAGATACGCAGTATTTT
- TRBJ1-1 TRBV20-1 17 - CSASGGIRASIDTEAFF TGCAGTGCTAGCGGGGGGATCAGGGCATCAATCGACACTGAAGCTTTCTTT
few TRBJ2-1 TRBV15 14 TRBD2 CATSRGGGPNEQFF TGTGCCACCAGCAGAGGGGGGGGTCCCAATGAGCAGTTCTTC
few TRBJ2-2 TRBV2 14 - CASSEFGDAGELFF TGTGCCAGCAGTGAGTTCGGGGACGCGGGGGAGCTGTTTTTT
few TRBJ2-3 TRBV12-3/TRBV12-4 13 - CASTAQGWDTQYF TGTGCCAGCACCGCCCAGGGGTGGGATACGCAGTATTTT
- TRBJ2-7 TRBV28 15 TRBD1 CASSETGTGTHEQYF TGTGCCAGCAGCGAAACCGGGACAGGGACCCACGAGCAGTACTTC
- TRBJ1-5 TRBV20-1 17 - CCAPGPLADHSNQPQHF TGCTGTGCTCCGGGACCCCTAGCGGATCATAGCAATCAGCCCCAGCATTTT
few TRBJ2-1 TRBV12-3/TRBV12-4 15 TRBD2 CASSERGGRVNEQFF TGTGCCAGCAGCGAGCGGGGGGGCCGTGTTAATGAGCAGTTCTTC
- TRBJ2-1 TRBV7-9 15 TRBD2 CASSPLAGVYNEQFF TGTGCCAGCAGCCCTCTAGCGGGGGTCTACAATGAGCAGTTCTTC
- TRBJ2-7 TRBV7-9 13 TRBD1 CASSTGQGYEQYF TGTGCCAGCAGCACGGGACAGGGGTACGAGCAGTACTTC
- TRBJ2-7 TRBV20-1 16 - CSASSDGPLPLDEQYF TGCAGTGCCTCATCCGACGGCCCTCTCCCTCTAGACGAGCAGTACTTC
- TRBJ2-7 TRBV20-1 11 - CSAREAIEQYF TGCAGTGCTAGAGAGGCAATTGAGCAGTACTTC
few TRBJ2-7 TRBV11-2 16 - CASSLDAGRLAYEQYF TGTGCCAGCAGCTTAGATGCGGGACGCCTCGCCTACGAGCAGTACTTC
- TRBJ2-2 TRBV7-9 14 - CASSPRRGPGELFF TGTGCCAGCAGCCCACGGCGGGGTCCGGGGGAGCTGTTTTTT
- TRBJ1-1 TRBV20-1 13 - CSAPRDLYAEAFF TGCAGTGCCCCGCGGGACTTGTACGCTGAAGCTTTCTTT
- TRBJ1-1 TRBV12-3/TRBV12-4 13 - CASTGTPSTEAFF TGTGCCAGCACTGGGACACCTTCCACTGAAGCTTTCTTT
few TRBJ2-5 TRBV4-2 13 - CASSQLGEETQYF TGTGCCAGCAGCCAACTTGGAGAGGAGACCCAGTACTTC
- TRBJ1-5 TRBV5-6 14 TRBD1 CASSLTGAAQPQHF TGTGCCAGCAGCTTGACAGGGGCGGCTCAGCCCCAGCATTTT
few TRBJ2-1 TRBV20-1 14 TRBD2 CSARGAGNYNEQFF TGCAGCGCCCGAGGAGCGGGGAACTACAATGAGCAGTTCTTC
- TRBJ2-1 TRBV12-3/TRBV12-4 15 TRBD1 CASSFLRGSANEQFF TGTGCCAGCAGTTTCCTCAGGGGGTCAGCGAATGAGCAGTTCTTC